A selection of T cell receptor beta chains follows, all from one sample in a study of shared clonotypes between healthy human individuals. Sequencing used immunoSEQ multiplex PCR; TCRdb keeps in-frame clones, though not all of them. There are some 1,900,000 clones in the sample; approximately 94% occur only once, and more than 0.9% lies in the top ten. Material for sequencing was naive CD8+ T cells sorted from blood. The receptors originated from a man between 18 and 35 years old in good health. Both conserved end residues are part of each CDR3. D genes are given only for firm matches.

TRBV7-9	TRBD1	TRBJ2-1	16	CASSDRDRGPYNEQFF	TGTGCCAGCAGCGACCGGGACAGGGGGCCCTACAATGAGCAGTTCTTC
TRBV10-1	TRBD2	TRBJ2-3	16	CASSEGLAGGTDTQYF	TGCGCCAGCAGTGAGGGGCTAGCGGGAGGCACAGATACGCAGTATTTT
TRBV27	.	TRBJ2-7	14	CASSLIGGSREQYF	TGTGCCAGCAGTTTGATAGGGGGTTCTCGGGAGCAGTACTTC
TRBV6-6	.	TRBJ1-1	14	CASSSGAANTEAFF	TGTGCCAGCAGTTCAGGGGCCGCGAACACTGAAGCTTTCTTT
TRBV7-9	.	TRBJ2-6	15	CASSFRDSGANVLTF	TGTGCCAGCAGCTTCAGGGACTCTGGGGCCAACGTCCTGACTTTC
TRBV13	TRBD2	TRBJ2-7	15	CASSLGTSNHYEQYF	TGTGCCAGCAGCTTAGGGACTAGCAACCACTACGAGCAGTACTTC
TRBV28	TRBD1	TRBJ1-2	14	CASSLQGYYYGYTF	TGTGCCAGCAGTCTACAGGGGTATTACTATGGCTACACCTTC
TRBV29-1	.	TRBJ1-3	14	CSAVPGSSGNTIYF	TGCAGCGCAGTTCCAGGAAGCTCTGGAAACACCATATATTTT
TRBV6-5	TRBD1	TRBJ2-7	16	CASSYSTGQLSYEQYF	TGTGCCAGCAGTTACTCGACAGGGCAACTATCCTACGAGCAGTACTTC
TRBV2	TRBD1	TRBJ1-6	14	CASCSGTGISPLHF	TGTGCCAGTTGCTCAGGGACAGGGATTTCTCCCCTCCACTTT
TRBV10-3	.	TRBJ2-7	12	CAISELAYEQYF	TGTGCCATCAGTGAGTTGGCCTACGAGCAGTACTTC
TRBV4-3	.	TRBJ1-1	13	CASSPGGNTEAFF	TGCGCCAGCAGCCCCGGGGGGAACACTGAAGCTTTCTTT
TRBV4-1	.	TRBJ1-3	15	CASSQGQPAGNTIYF	TGCGCCAGCAGCCAAGGACAGCCGGCTGGAAACACCATATATTTT
TRBV13	.	TRBJ1-2	17	CASSLDPGQLSNYGYTF	TGTGCCAGCAGCTTAGACCCCGGACAGCTATCTAACTATGGCTACACCTTC
TRBV27	TRBD1	TRBJ2-7	16	CASSLGRGTGDYEQYF	TGTGCCAGCAGTTTGGGACGGGGGACAGGGGACTACGAGCAGTACTTC
TRBV5-4	TRBD1	TRBJ2-7	14	CASSWDRGLYEQYF	TGTGCCAGCAGCTGGGACAGGGGTCTCTACGAGCAGTACTTC
TRBV11-2	.	TRBJ1-6	14	CASSLDGEGRPLHF	TGTGCCAGCAGCTTAGATGGAGAGGGGAGGCCCCTCCACTTT
TRBV19	.	TRBJ1-1	12	CASSRRDTEAFF	TGTGCCAGTAGCCGACGGGACACTGAAGCTTTCTTT
TRBV7-9	.	TRBJ2-7	15	CASSLAPSHSYEQYF	TGTGCCAGCAGCTTAGCGCCGAGTCATAGCTACGAGCAGTACTTC
TRBV30	.	TRBJ1-1	12	CAWSGISTEAFF	TGTGCCTGGAGTGGGATAAGCACTGAAGCTTTCTTT
TRBV7-9	.	TRBJ1-2	14	CASSSAGTNYGYTF	TGTGCCAGCAGCTCTGCAGGAACTAACTATGGCTACACCTTC